Presented here are 9 T cell receptor beta chains from one specimen sequenced in a study of blood T cell repertoires in COVID-19. Assay: immunoSEQ multiplex PCR; the TCRdb copy retains only in-frame clones and omits some. The table has about 500,000 clones, roughly 91% seen once. Sequencing used peripheral blood. These receptors originate from a woman aged 45-60 years with COVID-19, enrolled during active disease.

V is TRBV7-8 and J is TRBJ1-2; no definite D call. The length of the CDR3 is 14 residues. With 5 bases removed from V and 3 bases from J, the gap between germline ends came to 13 bases. Germline lookup yields CDR1 SGHVS and CDR2 FQNEAQ. CDR3 DNA sequence: TGTGCCAGCAGCCCCACGGGGAGTTACTATGGCTACACCTTC. Protein sequence: CASSPTGSYYGYTF.

The chain has TRBV18 and TRBJ1-2; 7 nucleotides align to TRBD1. In germline, CDR1 is KGHSH, CDR2 LQKENI. This CDR3 comprises 15 residues. Germline trimming cut 3 bases from V and 8 bases from J; bases unmatched to any gene: 12. This chain's CDR3 is CASSPIRQGSPGYTF. DNA for the CDR3: TGTGCCAGCTCACCGATTCGACAGGGATCGCCCGGCTACACCTTC.

The chain recombines TRBV18 with TRBJ2-2, with a tentative D call TRBD1 (6 bases). Looked up from germline, CDR1 is KGHSH and CDR2 is LQKENI. The CDR3 has 16 amino acids. V shed 4 bases and J shed 2 bases, with 14 bases lying between them. CDR3 loop: CASSQVDRSNTGELFF. CDR3 in DNA: TGTGCCAGCTCACAAGTAGACAGGAGCAACACCGGGGAGCTGTTTTTT.

DNA for the CDR3: TGTGCCAGCAGCGTAGAAGGAGCCTACGAGCAGTACTTC. Encoded protein: CASSVEGAYEQYF. The chain carries TRBV9 and TRBJ2-7; D is uncertain. Germline V gives CDR1 SGDLS, CDR2 YYNGEE. The length of the CDR3 is 13 residues. Trimming removed 0 bases at V and 2 bases at J, with 6 bases between.

The chain employs TRBV11-1 and TRBJ1-4; 7 positions match TRBD1. Germline values: CDR1 SGHAT, CDR2 FQDESV (reference sequence). The CDR3 has 14 amino acids. Trimming took 5 bases from V and 3 from J; bases not matched to a gene: 3. Here the CDR3 reads CASSKDRSNEKLFF. In nucleotides, the CDR3 is TGTGCCAGCAGCAAGGACAGGTCTAATGAAAAACTGTTTTTT.

The V and J genes are TRBV20-1 and TRBJ2-1; unclear D gene. Germline V gene lookup returns CDR1 DFQATT and CDR2 SNEGSKA (reference sequence). This CDR3 is 11 amino acids long. Between the trimmed V and J ends, which lost 5 bases and 3 bases, there was a span of 5 bases. The CDR3 bases are TGCAGTGCTCCTGTCTACAATGAGCAGTTCTTC. The encoded protein is CSAPVYNEQFF.

This clone has only one observation. This rearrangement joins TRBV6-5 to TRBJ1-1; D might be TRBD1 (6 bases). The length of the CDR3 is 14 residues. The V gene's germline CDR1 is MNHEY and CDR2 SVGAGI. The germline V and J ends were trimmed by 1 base and 6 bases, with 12 bases remaining between them. The CDR3 DNA is TGTGCCAGCAGTTACTTAAAAAGGACAGCTGAAGCTTTCTTT. It yields the protein CASSYLKRTAEAFF.

The chain employs TRBV5-1 and TRBJ1-2, with D uncertain. Germline assignment: CDR1 SGHRS and CDR2 YFSETQ. This CDR3 contains 13 residues. The V and J ends lost 0 bases and 6 bases respectively, with 9 bases between them. CDR3: CASSLGRENGYTF. In DNA form, the CDR3 reads TGCGCCAGCAGCTTGGGGAGGGAAAATGGCTACACCTTC.

V gene TRBV5-5 combines with J gene TRBJ2-7; no clear D gene. V was pared by 0 bases and J by 3 bases, with 13 bases between. This CDR3 has 15 amino acids. CDR1 SGHKS and CDR2 YYEKEE come from the germline V gene (reference sequence). In DNA form, the CDR3 reads TGTGCCAGCAGCTTGGGGCAGGCTGAGATCTACGAGCAGTACTTC. This gives the protein CASSLGQAEIYEQYF.